What follows are 17 T cell receptor beta chains derived from one specimen sequenced in a study of cytomegalovirus exposure and HLA in healthy donors. Vbeta (60) and Jbeta (13) primers were used in the PCR. The data were produced by immunoSEQ multiplex PCR, yet TCRdb's version contains in-frame clones alone and is incomplete. The repertoire holds 150,000 to 200,000 clones, with almost 85% as singletons. Sequencing was done on a sample of PBMCs. The source of these receptors is a woman between 50 and 59 years old in good health and CMV-seronegative.

V and J are TRBV19 and TRBJ2-7, with a weak D call TRBD2 (6 bases). V was shortened by 7 bases and J by 2 bases, with 15 bases between the two germline ends. This CDR3 has 14 residues. Germline lookup yields CDR1 LNHDA and CDR2 SQIVND (reference sequence). CDR3 DNA: TGTGCCAGTACCCCCCGGAGGGGAGCCTACGAGCAGTACTTC. It translates to CASTPRRGAYEQYF.

This CDR3 reads CASSPGQGTATNEKLFF. The CDR3 region has the DNA TGTGCCAGCTCACCGGGACAGGGGACCGCAACTAATGAAAAACTGTTTTTT. The J gene is TRBJ1-4, the V gene TRBV18; 10 positions match TRBD1. Per germline, CDR1 KGHSH and CDR2 LQKENI. Trimming took 3 bases from V and 0 from J; bases not matched to a gene: 4. CDR3 size: 17 residues.

The rearrangement joins TRBV6-1 to TRBJ1-2; 9 bases are shared with TRBD1. J gave up 4 bases and V 10 bases, and 7 bases lay outside the gene matches. CDR1 is MNHNS and CDR2 is SASEGT in the germline V gene. This CDR3 comprises 13 residues. The CDR3: CATETGGGYGYTF. The DNA of the CDR3 is TGTGCCACCGAGACAGGGGGAGGCTATGGCTACACCTTC.

The table lists this clone with a count of one. The gene calls are TRBV7-9 and TRBJ2-7; 10 positions match TRBD2. This CDR3 contains 14 residues. Looked up from germline, CDR1 is SEHNR and CDR2 is FQNEAQ (reference sequence). V lost 6 bases and J lost 3; bases outside the gene matches: 5. CDR3 sequence (DNA): TGTGCCAGCAGGCAAGGACTAGCGGACTACGAGCAGTACTTC. Translated, it gives CASRQGLADYEQYF.

This chain connects TRBV19 to TRBJ1-5; possible D gene TRBD1, 5 bases. V lost 3 bases to trimming and J lost 8 bases, with 20 bases between them. In germline, CDR1 is LNHDA, CDR2 SQIVND (reference sequence). This CDR3 region has 16 residues. The CDR3 nucleotides read TGTGCCAGTAGTATTCGGTCGACGGGGGGTCGGGAGCCCCAGCATTTT. Its protein product is CASSIRSTGGREPQHF. The full variable domain, with the rest looked up from reference TRBV19 and TRBJ1-5, is DGGITQSPKYLFRKEGQNVTLSCEQNLNHDAMYWYRQDPGQGLRLIYYSQIVNDFQKGDIAEGYSVSREKKESFPLTVTSAQKNPTAFYLCASSIRSTGGREPQHFGDGTRLSIL.

The chain links TRBV10-2 to TRBJ2-2, with D perhaps TRBD1 (7 bases). This CDR3 has 14 amino acids. Germline V gives CDR1 WSHSY, CDR2 SAAADI. V lost 6 bases to trimming and J lost 4 bases, with 12 bases between them. The CDR3 sequence: CASRDREVTGELFF. In DNA form, the CDR3 reads TGCGCCAGCAGAGACAGGGAGGTCACCGGGGAGCTGTTTTTT.

The chain links TRBV10-3 to TRBJ1-3; 8 nucleotides line up with TRBD1. Germline values: CDR1 ENHRY, CDR2 SYGVKD. J gave up 0 bases and V 7 bases, and 5 bases lay outside the gene matches. This CDR3 is built from 15 residues. This CDR3 reads CAIKRQGRSGNTIYF. For the CDR3, the DNA is TGTGCCATCAAAAGACAGGGGCGCTCTGGAAACACCATATATTTT.

CDR3: CASSFGPIGEPEAFF. CDR3 in DNA: TGTGCCAGCAGTTTTGGACCTATCGGGGAACCCGAAGCTTTCTTT. The chain has TRBV28 and TRBJ1-1; D is uncertain. V shed 3 bases and J shed 8 bases, with 19 bases lying between them. The CDR3 spans 15 residues. CDR1 MDHEN and CDR2 SYDVKM come from the germline V gene. The full variable domain, its missing parts supplied by reference TRBV28 and TRBJ1-1, is DVKVTQSSRYLVKRTGEKVFLECVQDMDHENMFWYRQDPGLGLRLIYFSYDVKMKEKGDIPEGYSVSREKKERFSLILESASTNQTSMYLCASSFGPIGEPEAFFGQGTRLTVV.

This chain links TRBV7-3 with TRBJ2-1, with D perhaps TRBD2 (5 bases). The germline gives CDR1 SGHTA, CDR2 FQGTGA. With 1 base removed from V and 4 bases from J, the gap between germline ends came to 14 bases. The CDR3 has 16 amino acids. In nucleotides, the CDR3 is TGTGCCAGCAGCTTAAGCCGGACTGGAGCTTACAATGAGCAGTTCTTC. It yields the protein CASSLSRTGAYNEQFF.

The chain joins TRBV9 to TRBJ2-7; 12 bases map to TRBD2. The V and J ends lost 4 bases and 2 bases, in that order; junction bases with no gene match: 4. This CDR3 contains 15 residues. CDR1 and CDR2 (germline): SGDLS, YYNGEE. This CDR3 is CASSPRTSGTYEQYF. CDR3 in DNA: TGTGCCAGCAGCCCCCGGACTAGCGGGACCTACGAGCAGTACTTC.

This chain connects TRBV11-3 to TRBJ2-2; the D is unclear. The CDR3 is 14 amino acids. Trimming pared 5 bases from V and 3 bases from J, leaving 10 bases between. Germline V gene lookup returns CDR1 SGHNT and CDR2 YENEEA. The DNA for the CDR3 is TGTGCCAGCAGCCCCACCCAGTACACCGGGGAGCTGTTTTTT. Its protein is CASSPTQYTGELFF.

The J gene is TRBJ2-2, the V gene TRBV4-3; TRBD1 is a possible D gene (5 bases). V dropped 0 bases and J dropped 6 bases, with 8 bases sitting between them. The CDR3 runs to 14 residues. Germline lookup yields CDR1 LGHNA and CDR2 YSLEER. CDR3 sequence: CASSQDSGSGELFF. CDR3 bases: TGCGCCAGCAGCCAAGATTCAGGGTCCGGGGAGCTGTTTTTT.

This CDR3 reads CASSEQGLSGANVLTF. The CDR3 DNA sequence: TGTGCCAGCAGTGAGCAAGGACTCTCTGGGGCCAACGTCCTGACTTTC. The chain links TRBV6-1 to TRBJ2-6; D is possibly TRBD2 (5 bases). Trimming removed 3 bases from V and 0 bases from J, with 9 bases in between. Germline CDR1 and CDR2: MNHNS and SASEGT. CDR3 length equals 16 residues.

V gene TRBV7-8 combines with J gene TRBJ2-5; D ambiguous. The assigned J gene may be wrong: the sequence end matches TRBJ2-7 better. The CDR3 is made up of 14 amino acids. Germline values: CDR1 SGHVS, CDR2 FQNEAQ. DNA of the CDR3: TGTGCCAGCAGCTTAGGAGAGTTCTCCTACGAGCAGTACTTC. It codes for CASSLGEFSYEQYF.

Here the CDR3 DNA reads TGTGCCAGCAGCGGGGTGCAGTCCAGAAACACCATATATTTT. This encodes CASSGVQSRNTIYF. The rearrangement uses TRBV6-1 and TRBJ1-3; D is unresolved. V dropped 6 bases and J dropped 5 bases, with 14 bases sitting between them. The germline V gene has CDR1 MNHNS and CDR2 SASEGT. CDR3 size: 14 residues.

The chain is built from TRBV2 and TRBJ2-1, with 10 nucleotides matching TRBD2. The CDR3 totals 17 residues. V lost 5 bases, J lost 8 bases, and 15 bases stayed unmatched. The germline CDR1 and CDR2 sequences are SNHLY and FYNNEI. In DNA, the CDR3 is TGTGCCAGCAGTAAAACAGCGGGAGGGCTGGTAGGGGATGAGCAGTTCTTC. This codes for CASSKTAGGLVGDEQFF.

This clone is a singleton in its sample. The chain joins TRBV7-2 to TRBJ1-5, with 7 nucleotides matching TRBD1. Germline trimming cut 4 bases from V and 5 bases from J; bases unmatched to any gene: 11. CDR3 size: 16 residues. The germline CDR1 and CDR2 sequences are SGHTA and FQGNSA. The CDR3 DNA sequence: TGTGCCAGCAGCTCCCCCCGGAGGGACAGCCATCAGCCCCAGCATTTT. This gives the protein CASSSPRRDSHQPQHF.